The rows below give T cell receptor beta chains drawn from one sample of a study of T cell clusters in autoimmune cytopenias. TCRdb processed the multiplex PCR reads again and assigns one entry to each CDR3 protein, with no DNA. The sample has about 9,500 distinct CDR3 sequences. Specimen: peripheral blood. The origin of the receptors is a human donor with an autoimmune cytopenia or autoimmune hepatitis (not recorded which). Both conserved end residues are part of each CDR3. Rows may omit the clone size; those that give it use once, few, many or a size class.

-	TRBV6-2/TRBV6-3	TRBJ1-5	CASRADNSNQPQHF
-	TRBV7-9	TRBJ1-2	CASSLGRQGGYGYTF
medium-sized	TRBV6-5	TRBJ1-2	CASSYLRVDLASYGYTF
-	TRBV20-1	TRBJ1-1	CSASVTREAFF
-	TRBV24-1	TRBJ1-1	CATSDLLGGNTEAFF
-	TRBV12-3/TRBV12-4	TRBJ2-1	CASSLRGGSSYNEQFF
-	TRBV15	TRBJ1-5	CATSREAVNQPQHF
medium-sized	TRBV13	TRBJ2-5	CSSEVASGDGGQYF
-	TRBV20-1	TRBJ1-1	CSAREDTVGTTEAFF
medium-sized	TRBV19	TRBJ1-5	CASSMGTGPWPQHF
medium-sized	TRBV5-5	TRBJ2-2	CASSLETGRGTGELFF
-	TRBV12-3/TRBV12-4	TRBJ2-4	CASSTGGIRNF
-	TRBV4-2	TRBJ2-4	CASSHLGGKNIQYF
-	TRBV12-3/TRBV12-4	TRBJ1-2	CASSPSGGIPNYGYTF
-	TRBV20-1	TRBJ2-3	CSARDTVGRKSGEDTQYF
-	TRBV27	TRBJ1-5	CASSGRGGNQPQHF
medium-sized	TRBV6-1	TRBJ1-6	CASRDRNSPLHF
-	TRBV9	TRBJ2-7	CASSGATSGPYEQYF
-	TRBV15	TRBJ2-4	CATSSWTGATKNIQYF
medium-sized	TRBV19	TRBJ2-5	CASSPGEVGETQYF
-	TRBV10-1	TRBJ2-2	CASSGSGTPNTGELFF
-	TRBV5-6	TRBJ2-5	CASSSRRRDQETQYF
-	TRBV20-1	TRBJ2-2	CSALSGRVGNGELFF
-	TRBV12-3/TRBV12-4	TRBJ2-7	CASSGRRDGKQYF
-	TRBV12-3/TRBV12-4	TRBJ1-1	CASSPPGGKEAFF
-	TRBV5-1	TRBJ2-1	CASSPAAGARNEQFF
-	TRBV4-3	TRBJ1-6	CASSPTGDNPLGVHF
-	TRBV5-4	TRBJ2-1	CASSLGGAEQFF
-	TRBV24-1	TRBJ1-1	CATSEENTEAFF
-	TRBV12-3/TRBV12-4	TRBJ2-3	CASSLSSGQGPNTQYF
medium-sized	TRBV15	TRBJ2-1	CATSLMVLGSYNEQFF
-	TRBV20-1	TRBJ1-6	CSASDLQDRHSPLHF
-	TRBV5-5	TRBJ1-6	CASSYETGVNSPLHF
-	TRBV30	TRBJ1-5	CAWTGAGFNQPQHF
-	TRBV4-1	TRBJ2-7	CASSQAPRFEQYF
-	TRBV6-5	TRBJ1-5	CASSYQGQPQHF
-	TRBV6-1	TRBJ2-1	CASSGQLYNEQFF
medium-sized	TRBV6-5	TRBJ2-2	CASEGAVTGELFF
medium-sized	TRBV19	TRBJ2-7	CASSIGGAAYEQYF
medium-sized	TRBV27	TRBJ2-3	CASSSHGTDTQYF
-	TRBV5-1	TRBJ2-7	CASSFGQGRNEQYF
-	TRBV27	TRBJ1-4	CASSLSGRGDEKLFF
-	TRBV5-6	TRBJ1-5	CASSFGGDQPQHF
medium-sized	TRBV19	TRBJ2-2	CASSIWGTLGLGHTGELFF
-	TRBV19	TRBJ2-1	CASSIGRSGWEQFF
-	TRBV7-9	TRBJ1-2	CASSSPGGLSHGYTF
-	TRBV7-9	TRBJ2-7	CASSLVGGGPPYEQYF
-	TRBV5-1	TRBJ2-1	CASSGGLAGISSYNEQFF
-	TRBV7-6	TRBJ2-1	CASSLIAGGLAEQFF
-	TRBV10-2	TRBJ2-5	CASSEIGARTQQGTQYF
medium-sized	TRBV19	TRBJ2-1	CASSRRRGYEQFF
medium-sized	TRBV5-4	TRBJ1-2	CASSLGGAPNYGYTF
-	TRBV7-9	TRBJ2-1	CASSLGGGYNEQFF
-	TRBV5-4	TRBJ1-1	CASSQDRQNTEAFF
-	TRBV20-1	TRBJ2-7	CSARTSATSYEQYF
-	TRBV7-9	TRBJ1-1	CASSANLGVEAEAFF
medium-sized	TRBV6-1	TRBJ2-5	CASSEAGETQYF
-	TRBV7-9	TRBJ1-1	CASSLTTTGGVGTEAFF
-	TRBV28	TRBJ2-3	CASSAVSTDTQYF